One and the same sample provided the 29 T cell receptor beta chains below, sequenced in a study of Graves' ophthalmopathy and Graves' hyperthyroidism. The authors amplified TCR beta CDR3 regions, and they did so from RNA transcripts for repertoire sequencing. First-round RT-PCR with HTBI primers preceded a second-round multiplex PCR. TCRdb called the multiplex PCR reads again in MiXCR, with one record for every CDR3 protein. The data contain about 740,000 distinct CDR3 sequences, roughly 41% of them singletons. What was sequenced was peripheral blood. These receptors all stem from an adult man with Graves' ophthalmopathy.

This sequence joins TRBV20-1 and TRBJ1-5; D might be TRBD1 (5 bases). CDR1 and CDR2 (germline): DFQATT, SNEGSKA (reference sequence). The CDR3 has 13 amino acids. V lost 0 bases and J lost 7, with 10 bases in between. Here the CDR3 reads CSARDRGIQPQHF. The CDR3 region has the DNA TGCAGTGCTAGAGATCGGGGGATCCAGCCCCAGCATTTT.

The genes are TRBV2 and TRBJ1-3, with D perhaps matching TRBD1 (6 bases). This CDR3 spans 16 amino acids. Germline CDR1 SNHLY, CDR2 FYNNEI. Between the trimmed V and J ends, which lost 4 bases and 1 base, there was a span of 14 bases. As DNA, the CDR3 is TGTGCCAGCAGTGGCCAGGGGCGAAGTTCTGGAAACACCATATATTTT. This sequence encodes CASSGQGRSSGNTIYF.

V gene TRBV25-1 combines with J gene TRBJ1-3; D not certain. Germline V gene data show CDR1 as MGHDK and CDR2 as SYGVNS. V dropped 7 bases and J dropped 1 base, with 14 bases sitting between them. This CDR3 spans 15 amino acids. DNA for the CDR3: TGTGCCAGCACCACAACCCGGGTATCTGGAAACACCATATATTTT. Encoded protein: CASTTTRVSGNTIYF.

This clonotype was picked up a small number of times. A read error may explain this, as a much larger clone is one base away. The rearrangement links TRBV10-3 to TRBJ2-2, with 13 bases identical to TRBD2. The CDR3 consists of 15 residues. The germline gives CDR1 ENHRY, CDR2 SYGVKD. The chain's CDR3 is CASSGLAGVTGELFF. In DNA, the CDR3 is TGTGCCAGCAGTGGACTAGCGGGAGTCACCGGGGAGCTGTTTTTT.

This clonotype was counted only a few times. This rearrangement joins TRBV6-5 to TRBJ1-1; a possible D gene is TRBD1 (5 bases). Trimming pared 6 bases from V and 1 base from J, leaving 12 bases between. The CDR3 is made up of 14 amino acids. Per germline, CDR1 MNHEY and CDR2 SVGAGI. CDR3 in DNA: TGTGCCAGCAGCCTATTGGACACGAACACTGAAGCTTTCTTT. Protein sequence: CASSLLDTNTEAFF.

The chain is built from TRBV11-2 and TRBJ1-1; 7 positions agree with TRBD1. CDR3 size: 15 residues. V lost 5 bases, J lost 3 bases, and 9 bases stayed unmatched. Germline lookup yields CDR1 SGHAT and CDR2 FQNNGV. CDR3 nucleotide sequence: TGTGCCAGCAGCCTCACGACAGGGTACGACACTGAAGCTTTCTTT. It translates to CASSLTTGYDTEAFF.

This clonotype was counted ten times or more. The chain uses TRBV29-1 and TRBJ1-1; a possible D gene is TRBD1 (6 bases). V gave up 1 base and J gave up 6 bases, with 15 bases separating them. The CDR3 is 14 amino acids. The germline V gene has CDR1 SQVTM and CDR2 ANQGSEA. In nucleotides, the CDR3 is TGCAGCGTTGAAGCTCGACAGGTGTCCCCTGAAGCTTTCTTT. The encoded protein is CSVEARQVSPEAFF.

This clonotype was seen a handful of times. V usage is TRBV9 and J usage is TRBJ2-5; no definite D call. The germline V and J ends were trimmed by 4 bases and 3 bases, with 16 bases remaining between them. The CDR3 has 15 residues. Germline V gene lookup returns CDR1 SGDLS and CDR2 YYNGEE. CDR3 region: CASSPMGRSKETQYF. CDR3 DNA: TGTGCCAGCAGCCCGATGGGCAGAAGCAAAGAGACCCAGTACTTC.

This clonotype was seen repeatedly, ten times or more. The CDR3 nucleotides are TGTGCCAGCAGTGAAGCTGGCCACGGCACTGAAGCTTTCTTT. Translating gives CASSEAGHGTEAFF. The rearrangement links TRBV2 to TRBJ1-1, with D hard to call. This CDR3 is 14 amino acids long. Germline V gene lookup returns CDR1 SNHLY and CDR2 FYNNEI. V shed 0 bases and J shed 4 bases, with 9 bases lying between them. Looking up the rest from reference TRBV2 and TRBJ1-1 gives the full variable domain: EPEVTQTPSHQVTQMGQEVILRCVPISNHLYFYWYRQILGQKVEFLVSFYNNEISEKSEIFDDQFSVERPDGSNFTLKIRSTKLEDSAMYFCASSEAGHGTEAFFGQGTRLTVV.

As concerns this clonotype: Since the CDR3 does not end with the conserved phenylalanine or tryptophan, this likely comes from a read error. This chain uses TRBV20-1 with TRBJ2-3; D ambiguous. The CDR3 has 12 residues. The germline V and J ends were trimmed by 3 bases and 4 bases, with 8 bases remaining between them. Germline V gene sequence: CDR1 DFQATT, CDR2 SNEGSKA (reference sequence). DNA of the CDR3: TGCAGTGCTAGGGGATCGGCAGATACGCAGTATGTT. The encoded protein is CSARGSADTQYV.

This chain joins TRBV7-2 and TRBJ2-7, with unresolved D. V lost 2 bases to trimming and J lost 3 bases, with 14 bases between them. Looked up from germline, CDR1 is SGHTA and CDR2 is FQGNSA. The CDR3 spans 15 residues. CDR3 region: CASSLWGSGNYEQYF. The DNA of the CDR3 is TGTGCCAGCAGCTTATGGGGTAGTGGAAACTACGAGCAGTACTTC.

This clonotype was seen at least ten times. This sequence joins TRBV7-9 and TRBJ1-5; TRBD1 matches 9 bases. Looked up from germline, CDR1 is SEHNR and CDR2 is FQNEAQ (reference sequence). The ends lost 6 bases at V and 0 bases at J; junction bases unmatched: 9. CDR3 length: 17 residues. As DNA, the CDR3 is TGTGCCAGCAGTCGATGGACAGGGGCGACTAGCAATCAGCCCCAGCATTTT. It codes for CASSRWTGATSNQPQHF.

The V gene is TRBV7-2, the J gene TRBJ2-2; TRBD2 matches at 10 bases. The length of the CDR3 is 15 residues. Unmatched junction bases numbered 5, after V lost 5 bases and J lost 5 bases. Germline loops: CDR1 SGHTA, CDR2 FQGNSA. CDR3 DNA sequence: TGTGCCAGCAGCGTAATGGGACTAGCGACCGGGGAGCTGTTTTTT. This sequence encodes CASSVMGLATGELFF.

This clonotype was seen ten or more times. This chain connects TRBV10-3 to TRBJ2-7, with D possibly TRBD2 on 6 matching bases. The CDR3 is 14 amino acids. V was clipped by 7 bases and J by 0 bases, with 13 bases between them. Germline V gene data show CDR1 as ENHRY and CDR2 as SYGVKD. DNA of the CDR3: TGTGCCATCACGGCCGCTAGCGACTCCTACGAGCAGTACTTC. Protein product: CAITAASDSYEQYF.

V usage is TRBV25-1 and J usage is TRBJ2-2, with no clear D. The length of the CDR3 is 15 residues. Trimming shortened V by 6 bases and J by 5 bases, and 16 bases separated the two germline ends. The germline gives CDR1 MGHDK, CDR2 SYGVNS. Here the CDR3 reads CASSLVSCKTGELFF. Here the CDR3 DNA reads TGTGCCAGCAGCTTAGTGAGCTGCAAGACCGGGGAGCTGTTTTTT.

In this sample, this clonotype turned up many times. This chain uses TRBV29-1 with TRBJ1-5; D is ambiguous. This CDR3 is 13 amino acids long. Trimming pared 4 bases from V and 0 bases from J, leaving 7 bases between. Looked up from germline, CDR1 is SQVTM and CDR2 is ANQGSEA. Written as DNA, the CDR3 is TGCAGCGTTGTCGAGGGTAGCAATCAGCCCCAGCATTTT. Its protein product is CSVVEGSNQPQHF. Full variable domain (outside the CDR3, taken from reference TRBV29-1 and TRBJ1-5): SAVISQKPSRDICQRGTSLTIQCQVDSQVTMMFWYRQQPGQSLTLIATANQGSEATYESGFVIDKFPISRPNLTFSTLTVSNMSPEDSSIYLCSVVEGSNQPQHFGDGTRLSIL.

CDR3 residues: CASSSGAGSGTGELFF. CDR3 bases: TGTGCCAGCAGTTCCGGGGCCGGTAGTGGGACCGGGGAGCTGTTTTTT. This chain uses TRBV25-1 with TRBJ2-2; the D gene could be TRBD1 or TRBD2 (5 bases each). V lost 5 bases and J 5 bases, leaving 18 bases between the germline ends. Germline values: CDR1 MGHDK, CDR2 SYGVNS. The CDR3 extends over 16 amino acids.

Written as DNA, the CDR3 is TGTGCCAGCAGCCAGTCCTCGGCAGGGGCGTCCGAGCAGTACTTC. Residues: CASSQSSAGASEQYF. The rearrangement uses TRBV7-2 and TRBJ2-7; D might be TRBD1 (6 bases). V was cut by 5 bases and J by 6 bases, with 20 bases left in between. This CDR3 has 15 residues. CDR1 and CDR2 from the germline V gene are SGHTA and FQGNSA.

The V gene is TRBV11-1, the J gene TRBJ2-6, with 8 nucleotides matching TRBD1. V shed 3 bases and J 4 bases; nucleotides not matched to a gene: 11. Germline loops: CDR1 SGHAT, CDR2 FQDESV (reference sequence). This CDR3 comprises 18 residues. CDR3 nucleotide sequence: TGTGCCAGCAGCTTCCCCCAGGGGGCTGGGTCCGGGGCCAACGTCCTGACTTTC. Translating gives CASSFPQGAGSGANVLTF.

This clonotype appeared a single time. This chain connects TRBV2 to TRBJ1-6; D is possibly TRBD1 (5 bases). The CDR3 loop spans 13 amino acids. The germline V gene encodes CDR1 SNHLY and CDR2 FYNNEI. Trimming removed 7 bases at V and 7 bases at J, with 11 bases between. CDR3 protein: CASTIRENSPLHF. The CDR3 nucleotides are TGTGCCAGCACTATCAGGGAAAATTCACCCCTCCACTTT.

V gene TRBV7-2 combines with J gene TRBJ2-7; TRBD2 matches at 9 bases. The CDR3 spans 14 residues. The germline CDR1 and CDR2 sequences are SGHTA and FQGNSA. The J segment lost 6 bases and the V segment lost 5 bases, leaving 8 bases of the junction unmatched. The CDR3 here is CASSRSSGGGEQYF. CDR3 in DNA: TGTGCCAGCAGCCGCAGTAGCGGGGGCGGCGAGCAGTACTTC.

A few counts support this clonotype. The CDR3 DNA reads as TGCAGTGCTAGAGATAATAGCAATCAGCCCCAGCATTTT. It yields the protein CSARDNSNQPQHF. This chain connects TRBV20-1 to TRBJ1-5; D not resolved. CDR3 size: 13 residues. Trimming left V 0 bases short and J 0 bases short, with 3 bases between. Germline assignment: CDR1 DFQATT and CDR2 SNEGSKA (reference sequence).

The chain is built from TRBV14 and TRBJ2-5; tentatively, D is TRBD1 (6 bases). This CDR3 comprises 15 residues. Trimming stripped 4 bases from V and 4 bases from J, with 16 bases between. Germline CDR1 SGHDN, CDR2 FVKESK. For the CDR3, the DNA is TGTGCCAGCAGCCCAGGACAGTCAATTATAGAGACCCAGTACTTC. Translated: CASSPGQSIIETQYF.

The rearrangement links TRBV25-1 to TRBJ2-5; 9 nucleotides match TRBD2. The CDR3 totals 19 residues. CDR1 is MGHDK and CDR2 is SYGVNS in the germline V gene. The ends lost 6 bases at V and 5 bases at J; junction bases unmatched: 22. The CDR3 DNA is TGTGCCAGCAGCGCCCCATGGGGAAGGATTAGCGGGAGCGGGGAGACCCAGTACTTC. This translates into CASSAPWGRISGSGETQYF. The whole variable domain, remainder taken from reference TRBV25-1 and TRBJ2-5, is EADIYQTPRYLVIGTGKKITLECSQTMGHDKMYWYQQDPGMELHLIHYSYGVNSTEKGDLSSESTVSRIRTEHFPLTLESARPSHTSQYLCASSAPWGRISGSGETQYFGPGTRLLVL.

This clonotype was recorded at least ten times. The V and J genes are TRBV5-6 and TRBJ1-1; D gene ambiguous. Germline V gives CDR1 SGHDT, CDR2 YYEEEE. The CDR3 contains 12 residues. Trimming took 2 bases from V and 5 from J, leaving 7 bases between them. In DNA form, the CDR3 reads TGTGCCAGCAGCTTCAGGTGGACTGAAGCTTTCTTT. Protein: CASSFRWTEAFF. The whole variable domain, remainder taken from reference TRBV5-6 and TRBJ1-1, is DAGVTQSPTHLIKTRGQQVTLRCSPKSGHDTVSWYQQALGQGPQFIFQYYEEEERQRGNFPDRFSGHQFPNYSSELNVNALLLGDSALYLCASSFRWTEAFFGQGTRLTVV.

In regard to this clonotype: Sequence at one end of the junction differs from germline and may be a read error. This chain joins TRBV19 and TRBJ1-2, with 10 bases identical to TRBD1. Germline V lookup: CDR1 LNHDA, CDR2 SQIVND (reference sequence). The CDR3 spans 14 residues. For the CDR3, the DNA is TGTGCCAGTAGTACAGACAGGGGGCTTTCTGGCTACGCCTTC. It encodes CASSTDRGLSGYAF.

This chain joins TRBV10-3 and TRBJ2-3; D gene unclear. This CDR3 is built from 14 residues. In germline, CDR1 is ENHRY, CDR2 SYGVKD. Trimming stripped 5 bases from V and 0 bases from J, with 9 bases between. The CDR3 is CAISSDLSTDTQYF. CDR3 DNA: TGTGCCATCAGTTCGGACCTAAGCACAGATACGCAGTATTTT.

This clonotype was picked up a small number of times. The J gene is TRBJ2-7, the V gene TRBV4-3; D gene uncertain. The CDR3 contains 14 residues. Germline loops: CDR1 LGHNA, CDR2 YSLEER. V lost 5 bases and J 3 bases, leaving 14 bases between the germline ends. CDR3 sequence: CASSLELDNYEQYF. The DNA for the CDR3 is TGCGCCAGCAGCTTGGAGCTAGATAACTACGAGCAGTACTTC.

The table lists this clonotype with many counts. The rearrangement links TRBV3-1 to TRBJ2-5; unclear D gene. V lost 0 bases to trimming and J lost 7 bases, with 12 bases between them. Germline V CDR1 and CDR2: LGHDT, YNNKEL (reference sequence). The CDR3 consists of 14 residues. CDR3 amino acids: CASSQDGVIGTQYF. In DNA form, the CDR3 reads TGTGCCAGCAGCCAAGATGGGGTTATCGGGACCCAGTACTTC.